These 23 T cell receptor beta chains were sequenced from one sample in a study of long-term antiretroviral therapy in people with HIV. Run at survey level, the immunoSEQ assay was version v3.0. Clones were read by immunoSEQ multiplex PCR, and TCRdb kept only the in-frame ones, dropping some. The table shows tens of thousands of clones, with more than 75% occurring only once. Sequencing used unsorted PBMCs, obtained around 5 years after starting antiretroviral therapy. These TCRs come from a man aged 35-49 years with HIV.

The genes are TRBV2 and TRBJ2-3; D may correspond to TRBD1 or TRBD2 (5 bases each). V lost 6 bases to trimming and J lost 11 bases, with 18 bases between them. Per the germline V gene, CDR1 is SNHLY and CDR2 is FYNNEI. This CDR3 has 13 residues. CDR3 amino acids: CASRNPFGGGQYF. CDR3 nucleotides: TGTGCCAGCAGAAACCCGTTTGGTGGGGGGCAGTATTTT.

In regard to this clone: Other DNA sequences in this specimen translate into the identical CDR3. The chain couples TRBV18 to TRBJ1-1; D is uncertain. This CDR3 has 14 residues. V lost 3 bases and J 3 bases, leaving 11 bases between the germline ends. Looked up from germline, CDR1 is KGHSH and CDR2 is LQKENI. The CDR3 DNA sequence: TGTGCCAGCTCACCCAGGACGGGAGACACTGAAGCTTTCTTT. It specifies CASSPRTGDTEAFF.

This chain connects TRBV7-6 to TRBJ2-1; TRBD2 aligns across 11 bases. The trim removed 8 bases at V and 6 bases at J, leaving 6 bases unmatched. Germline V gene sequence: CDR1 SGHVS, CDR2 FNYEAQ. The CDR3 runs to 14 residues. CDR3: CASSPGLAGNEQFF. The CDR3 DNA follows: TGTGCCAGCTCCCCCGGACTAGCGGGCAATGAGCAGTTCTTC.

This clone was seen a few times. The chain links TRBV4-1 to TRBJ1-5, with D unclear. Trimming took 0 bases from V and 7 from J, leaving 13 bases between them. The CDR3 is 15 amino acids. Per germline, CDR1 MGHRA and CDR2 YSYEKL. CDR3 sequence reads: CASSQEAADFQPQHF. DNA for the CDR3: TGCGCCAGCAGCCAAGAGGCAGCGGATTTCCAGCCCCAGCATTTT.

The V call is TRBV6-1, the J call TRBJ2-2, with no clear D. CDR1 is MNHNS and CDR2 is SASEGT in the germline V gene. The CDR3 is 11 amino acids. V gave up 6 bases and J gave up 6 bases, with 5 bases separating them. The CDR3 coding sequence is TGTGCCAGCAGCCGACCCGGGGAGCTGTTTTTT. Encoded protein: CASSRPGELFF.

The V call is TRBV5-8, the J call TRBJ1-1, with D uncertain. This CDR3 is 13 amino acids long. Germline-derived CDR1 and CDR2 are SGHTS and YDEGEE. Trimming removed 2 bases at V and 5 bases at J, with 10 bases between. The CDR3 region has the DNA TGTGCCAGCAGCTTCGCCCGGGGAACTGAAGCTTTCTTT. As protein: CASSFARGTEAFF.

The J gene is TRBJ2-3, the V gene TRBV10-1, with D perhaps matching TRBD1 or TRBD2 (5 bases each). Germline lookup yields CDR1 WNHNN and CDR2 SYGVQD (reference sequence). The CDR3 has 15 amino acids. The V gene lost 0 bases and the J gene lost 2 bases, with 9 bases spanning the gap. In DNA form, the CDR3 reads TGCGCCAGCAGTGAGTCGTGGGGGAACACAGATACGCAGTATTTT. This encodes CASSESWGNTDTQYF.

The gene calls are TRBV18 and TRBJ1-2; D ambiguous. This CDR3 spans 14 amino acids. Germline-derived CDR1 and CDR2 are KGHSH and LQKENI. V lost 5 bases and J lost 8, with 18 bases in between. CDR3 protein: CASSSGDRPRGYTF. The CDR3 nucleotides are TGTGCCAGCTCATCCGGAGACCGACCGAGAGGCTACACCTTC.

The chain uses TRBV5-1 and TRBJ2-3; 9 bases are a match to TRBD2. The junction had 2 bases not matched to a gene; V was cut back by 0 bases and J by 0 bases. Germline V CDR1 and CDR2: SGHRS, YFSETQ. The CDR3 extends over 16 amino acids. CDR3 amino acids: CASSLGAGGSTDTQYF. The DNA for the CDR3 is TGCGCCAGCAGCTTGGGGGCGGGGGGGAGCACAGATACGCAGTATTTT.

The chain uses TRBV4-1 and TRBJ2-1; 8 positions agree with TRBD2. After removal of 0 bases from V and 4 bases from J, the junction contained 5 bases not matched to a gene. Germline V lookup: CDR1 MGHRA, CDR2 YSYEKL. The length of the CDR3 is 16 residues. The chain's CDR3 is CASSQDRVAGYNEQFF. As DNA, the CDR3 is TGCGCCAGCAGCCAAGATCGGGTAGCGGGGTACAATGAGCAGTTCTTC.

The rearrangement joins TRBV6-1 to TRBJ2-3; 9 nucleotides match TRBD2. The germline V gene encodes CDR1 MNHNS and CDR2 SASEGT. The junction had 10 bases not matched to a gene; V was cut back by 0 bases and J by 0 bases. CDR3 length equals 19 residues. In nucleotides, the CDR3 is TGTGCCAGCAGTGAAGCGTGGGCGGGAGGGTTTTCTAGCACAGATACGCAGTATTTT. Translated: CASSEAWAGGFSSTDTQYF.

The CDR3 reads CASSDNGVETDTQYF. CDR3 bases: TGCGCCAGCAGTGACAACGGGGTAGAAACAGATACGCAGTATTTT. The chain combines TRBV10-2 with TRBJ2-3; D is possibly TRBD2 (5 bases). This CDR3 has 15 amino acids. V lost 3 bases and J lost 3, with 13 bases in between. Germline CDR1 and CDR2: WSHSY and SAAADI.

This clone occurred a few times. This chain uses TRBV19 with TRBJ2-7; TRBD1 might be the D (6 bases). The V and J ends lost 3 bases and 5 bases respectively, with 14 bases between them. CDR3 length: 14 amino acids. Germline CDR1 and CDR2: LNHDA and SQIVND (reference sequence). Written as DNA, the CDR3 is TGTGCCAGTAGTATTTGGGACAACCTGGACGAGCAGTACTTC. It specifies CASSIWDNLDEQYF.

This chain links TRBV28 with TRBJ1-1; D unresolved. Trimming took 4 bases from V and 6 from J, leaving 15 bases between them. Germline V gene lookup returns CDR1 MDHEN and CDR2 SYDVKM. The CDR3 sequence is 14 residues long. The CDR3 coding sequence is TGTGCCAGCAGTTCCAGTAGAGGTGGCTCTGAAGCTTTCTTT. Its protein is CASSSSRGGSEAFF.

This clone was seen just once. This chain links TRBV7-2 with TRBJ2-2; D ambiguous. Deletions cut 2 bases from V and 1 base from J, with 5 bases between. This CDR3 spans 14 amino acids. Per the germline V gene, CDR1 is SGHTA and CDR2 is FQGNSA. CDR3 in amino acids: CASSLMLNTGELFF. CDR3 in DNA: TGTGCCAGCAGCTTAATGTTGAACACCGGGGAGCTGTTTTTT.

This chain links TRBV27 with TRBJ2-1; D is ambiguous. There are 14 residues in the CDR3. CDR1 and CDR2 from the germline V gene are MNHEY and SMNVEV (reference sequence). V lost 2 bases and J 4 bases, leaving 9 bases between the germline ends. The CDR3 here is CASSLEGKYNEQFF. The CDR3 nucleotides are TGTGCCAGCAGTTTAGAAGGAAAATACAATGAGCAGTTCTTC.

The CDR3, as DNA: TGTGCCAGCTTGGACGCCTACGAGCAGTACTTC. Its protein product is CASLDAYEQYF. The chain combines TRBV6-1 with TRBJ2-7; no clear D gene. Germline V lookup: CDR1 MNHNS, CDR2 SASEGT. CDR3 length: 11 amino acids. Trimming shortened V by 8 bases and J by 2 bases, and 7 bases separated the two germline ends.

This clone was found once. The rearrangement uses TRBV4-2 and TRBJ1-1; D ambiguous. CDR1 LGHNA and CDR2 YNFKEQ come from the germline V gene. The CDR3 spans 14 residues. Trimming took 4 bases from V and 4 from J, leaving 13 bases between them. The DNA for the CDR3 is TGTGCCAGCAGCCCGATAGCACTGGGCACTGAAGCTTTCTTT. The encoded protein is CASSPIALGTEAFF.

This chain joins TRBV5-4 and TRBJ2-7; 10 positions match TRBD2. J gave up 7 bases and V 2 bases, and 6 bases lay outside the gene matches. This CDR3 spans 14 amino acids. The germline V gene has CDR1 SGHNT and CDR2 YYREEE (reference sequence). CDR3 protein: CASSLAGGHGEQYF. The CDR3 coding sequence is TGTGCCAGCAGCTTAGCGGGAGGGCACGGGGAGCAGTACTTC.

This chain links TRBV2 with TRBJ2-7; D might be TRBD2 (6 bases). Between the trimmed V and J ends, which lost 8 bases and 2 bases, there was a span of 13 bases. CDR1 is SNHLY and CDR2 is FYNNEI in the germline V gene. The CDR3 is 13 residues long. The CDR3 loop reads CASRDLEPYEQYF. The CDR3 region has the DNA TGTGCCAGCCGGGACTTAGAGCCCTACGAGCAGTACTTC.

The chain employs TRBV7-3 and TRBJ1-2, with D tentatively TRBD1 (5 bases). Per the germline V gene, CDR1 is SGHTA and CDR2 is FQGTGA. Deletions cut 5 bases from V and 8 bases from J, with 15 bases between. The CDR3 totals 13 residues. This chain's CDR3 is CASSPGGPLGYTF. For the CDR3, the DNA is TGTGCCAGCAGCCCCGGGGGTCCGTTGGGCTACACCTTC. The whole variable domain, filled in from reference TRBV7-3 and TRBJ1-2, reads GAGVSQTPSNKVTEKGKYVELRCDPISGHTALYWYRQSLGQGPEFLIYFQGTGAADDSGLPNDRFFAVRPEGSVSTLKIQRTERGDSAVYLCASSPGGPLGYTFGSGTRLTVV.

The chain joins TRBV30 to TRBJ2-7; 8 nucleotides agree with TRBD2. This CDR3 comprises 16 residues. CDR1 is GTSNPN, CDR2 SVGIG, per germline (reference sequence). Losses at the gene ends were 2 bases for V and 2 bases for J; bases not matched to a gene: 11. CDR3: CAWSSKSGSPPYEQYF. For the CDR3, the DNA is TGTGCCTGGAGTAGTAAAAGCGGGAGCCCACCCTACGAGCAGTACTTC.

This clone was detected only once. An end of the junction differs from the germline gene, which may be a read error. The chain is built from TRBV6-1 and TRBJ1-4; D perhaps matches TRBD1 (6 bases). Germline CDR1 reads MNHNS; CDR2 reads SASEGT. This CDR3 spans 14 amino acids. The CDR3 sequence is CASSQAPDSRKLFF. As DNA, the CDR3 is TGTGCCAGCAGTCAAGCCCCGGACAGTCGAAAACTGTTTTTT.